This T cell receptor (beta chain) appears in the sequencing data of a study of T cell responses to AZD1222 COVID-19 vaccine. Overall study findings and caveats: Spike-specific TCR breadth and depth grew following two AZD1222 doses. Dominant CD4 TCR responses targeted spike regions 160-218 and 743-854. Baseline serology detected seropositivity in only six AZD1222 recipients.

Notes on this clone: Its antigen is still unknown.

Libraries were prepared by immunoSEQ multiplex PCR; TCRdb keeps only in-frame clonotypes and omits some of them. The repertoire has 65,000 to 85,000 clones, approximately 89% of them found once; the top ten carry more than 8.5%. The germline V gene has CDR1 SNHLY and CDR2 FYNNEI. The ends lost 6 bases at V and 4 bases at J; junction bases unmatched: 9. This CDR3 has 14 residues. The starting material was peripheral blood, obtained 28 days after the second dose of the MenACWY control vaccine. The sequence was obtained from an adult who received the MenACWY meningococcal vaccine as a control. This chain uses TRBV2 with TRBJ2-7; 7 bases are a match to TRBD1. The CDR3 nucleotides read TGTGCCAGCAGGACGACAGGGAGTACGTACGAGCAGTACTTC. As protein: CASRTTGSTYEQYF. The complete variable domain, with remaining parts taken from reference TRBV2 and TRBJ2-7, reads EPEVTQTPSHQVTQMGQEVILRCVPISNHLYFYWYRQILGQKVEFLVSFYNNEISEKSEIFDDQFSVERPDGSNFTLKIRSTKLEDSAMYFCASRTTGSTYEQYFGPGTRLTVT.